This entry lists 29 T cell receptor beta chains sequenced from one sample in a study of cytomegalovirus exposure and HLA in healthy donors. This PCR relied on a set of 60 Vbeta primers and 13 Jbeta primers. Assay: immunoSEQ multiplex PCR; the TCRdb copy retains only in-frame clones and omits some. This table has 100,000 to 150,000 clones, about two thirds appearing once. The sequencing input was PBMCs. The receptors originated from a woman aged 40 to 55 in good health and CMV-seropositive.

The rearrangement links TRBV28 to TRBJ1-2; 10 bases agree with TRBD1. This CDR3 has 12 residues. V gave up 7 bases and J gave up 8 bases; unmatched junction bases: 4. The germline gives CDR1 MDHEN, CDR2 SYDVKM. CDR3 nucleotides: TGTGCCAGCACCCAGACAGGGGGCGGCTACACCTTC. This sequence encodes CASTQTGGGYTF.

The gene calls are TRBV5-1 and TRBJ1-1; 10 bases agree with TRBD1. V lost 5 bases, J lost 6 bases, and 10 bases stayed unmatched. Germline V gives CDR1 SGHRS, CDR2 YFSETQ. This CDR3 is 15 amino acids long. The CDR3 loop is CASRRGTGESSEAFF. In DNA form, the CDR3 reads TGCGCCAGCAGAAGGGGGACAGGGGAATCGTCTGAAGCTTTCTTT.

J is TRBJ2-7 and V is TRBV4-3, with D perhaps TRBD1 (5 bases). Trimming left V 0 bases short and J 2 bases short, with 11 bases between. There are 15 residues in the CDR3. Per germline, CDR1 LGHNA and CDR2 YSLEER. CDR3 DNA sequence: TGCGCCAGCAGCCAAGATTGGGGCCGAACCTACGAGCAGTACTTC. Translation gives CASSQDWGRTYEQYF.

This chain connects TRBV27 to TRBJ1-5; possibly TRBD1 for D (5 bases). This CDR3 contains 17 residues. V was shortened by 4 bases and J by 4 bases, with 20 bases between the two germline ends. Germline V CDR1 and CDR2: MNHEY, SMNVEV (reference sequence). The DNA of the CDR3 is TGTGCCAGCAGTTCTCGGGGGGGGACGGTACCAAATCAGCCCCAGCATTTT. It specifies CASSSRGGTVPNQPQHF.

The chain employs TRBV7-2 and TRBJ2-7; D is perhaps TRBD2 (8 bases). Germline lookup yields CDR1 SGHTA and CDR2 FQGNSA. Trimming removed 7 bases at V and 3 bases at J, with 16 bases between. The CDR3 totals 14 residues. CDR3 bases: TGTGCCAGCAACATAGCGGGGACAGACTACGAGCAGTACTTC. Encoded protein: CASNIAGTDYEQYF.

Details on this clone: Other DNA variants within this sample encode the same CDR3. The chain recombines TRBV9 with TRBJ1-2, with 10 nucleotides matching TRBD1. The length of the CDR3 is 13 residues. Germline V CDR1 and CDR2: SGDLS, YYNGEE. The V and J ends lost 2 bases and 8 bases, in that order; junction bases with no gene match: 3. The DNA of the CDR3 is TGTGCCAGCAGCGTTGGGACAGGGGACGGCTACACCTTC. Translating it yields CASSVGTGDGYTF.

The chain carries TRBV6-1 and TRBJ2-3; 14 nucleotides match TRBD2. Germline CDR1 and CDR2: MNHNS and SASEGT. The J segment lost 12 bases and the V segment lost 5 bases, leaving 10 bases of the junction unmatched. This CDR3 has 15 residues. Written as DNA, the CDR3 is TGTGCCAGCAGTCTTGGGACTAGCGGGGGCCTTCAACAGTATTTT. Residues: CASSLGTSGGLQQYF.

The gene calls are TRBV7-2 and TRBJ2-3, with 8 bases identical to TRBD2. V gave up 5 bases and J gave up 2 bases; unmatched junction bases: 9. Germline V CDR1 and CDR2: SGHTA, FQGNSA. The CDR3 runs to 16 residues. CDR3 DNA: TGTGCCAGCAGCGCTGCGGGACTAGGGATCACAGATACGCAGTATTTT. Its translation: CASSAAGLGITDTQYF.

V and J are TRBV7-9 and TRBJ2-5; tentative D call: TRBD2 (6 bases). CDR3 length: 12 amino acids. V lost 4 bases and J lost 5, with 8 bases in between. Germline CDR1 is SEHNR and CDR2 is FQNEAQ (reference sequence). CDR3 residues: CASSSGGETQYF. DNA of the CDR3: TGTGCCAGCAGCTCAGGAGGGGAGACCCAGTACTTC.

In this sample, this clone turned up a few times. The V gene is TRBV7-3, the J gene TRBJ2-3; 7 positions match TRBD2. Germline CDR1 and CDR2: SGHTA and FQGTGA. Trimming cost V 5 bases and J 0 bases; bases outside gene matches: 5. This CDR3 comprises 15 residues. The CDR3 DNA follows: TGTGCCAGCAGCCCCGCTAGCGGTAGCACAGATACGCAGTATTTT. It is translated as CASSPASGSTDTQYF. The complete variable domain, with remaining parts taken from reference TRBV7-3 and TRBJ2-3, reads GAGVSQTPSNKVTEKGKYVELRCDPISGHTALYWYRQSLGQGPEFLIYFQGTGAADDSGLPNDRFFAVRPEGSVSTLKIQRTERGDSAVYLCASSPASGSTDTQYFGPGTRLTVL.

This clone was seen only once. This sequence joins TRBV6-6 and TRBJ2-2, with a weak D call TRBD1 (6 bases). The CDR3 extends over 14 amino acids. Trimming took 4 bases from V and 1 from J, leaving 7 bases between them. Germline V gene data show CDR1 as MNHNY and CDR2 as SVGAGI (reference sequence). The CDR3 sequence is CASSSGQNTGELFF. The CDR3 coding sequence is TGTGCCAGCAGTTCGGGACAGAACACCGGGGAGCTGTTTTTT.

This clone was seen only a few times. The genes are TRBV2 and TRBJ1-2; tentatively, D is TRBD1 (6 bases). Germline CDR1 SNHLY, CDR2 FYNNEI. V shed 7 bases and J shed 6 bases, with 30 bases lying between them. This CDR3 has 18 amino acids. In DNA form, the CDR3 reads TGTGCCAGCACTAAAGGTGTCCCCGACAGGTCATATGTCGATGGCTACACCTTC. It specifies CASTKGVPDRSYVDGYTF.

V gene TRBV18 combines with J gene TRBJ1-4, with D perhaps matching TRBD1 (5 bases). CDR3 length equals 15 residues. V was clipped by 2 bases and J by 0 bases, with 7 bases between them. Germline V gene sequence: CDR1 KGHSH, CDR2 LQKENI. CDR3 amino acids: CASSPRGATNEKLFF. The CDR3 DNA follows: TGTGCCAGCTCACCAAGGGGTGCAACTAATGAAAAACTGTTTTTT.

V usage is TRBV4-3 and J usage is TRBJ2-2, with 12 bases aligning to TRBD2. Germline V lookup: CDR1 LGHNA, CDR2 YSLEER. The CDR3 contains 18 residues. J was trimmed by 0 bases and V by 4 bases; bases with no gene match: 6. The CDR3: CASSRQLAGGTNTGELFF. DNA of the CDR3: TGCGCCAGCAGCCGCCAACTAGCGGGGGGAACGAACACCGGGGAGCTGTTTTTT.

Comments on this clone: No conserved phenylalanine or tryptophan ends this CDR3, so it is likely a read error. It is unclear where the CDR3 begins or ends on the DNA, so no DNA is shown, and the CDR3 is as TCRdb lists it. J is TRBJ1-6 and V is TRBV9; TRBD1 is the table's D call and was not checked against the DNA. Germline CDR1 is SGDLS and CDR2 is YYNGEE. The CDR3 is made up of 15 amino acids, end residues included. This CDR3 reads CASSYGQNYNSPFHL.

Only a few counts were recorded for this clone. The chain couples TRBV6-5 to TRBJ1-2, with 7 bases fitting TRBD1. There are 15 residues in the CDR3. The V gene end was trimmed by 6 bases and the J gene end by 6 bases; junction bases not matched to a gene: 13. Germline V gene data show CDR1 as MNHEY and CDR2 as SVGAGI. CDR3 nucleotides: TGTGCCAGCAGCAGCAATGAGGGGGCAAAGGATGGCTACACCTTC. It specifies CASSSNEGAKDGYTF.

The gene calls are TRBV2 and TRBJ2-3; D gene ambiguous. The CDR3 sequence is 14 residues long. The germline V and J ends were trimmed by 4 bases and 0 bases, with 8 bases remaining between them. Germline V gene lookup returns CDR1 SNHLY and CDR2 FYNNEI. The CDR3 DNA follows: TGTGCCAGCAGTGTCTACCTCAGCACAGATACGCAGTATTTT. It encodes CASSVYLSTDTQYF.

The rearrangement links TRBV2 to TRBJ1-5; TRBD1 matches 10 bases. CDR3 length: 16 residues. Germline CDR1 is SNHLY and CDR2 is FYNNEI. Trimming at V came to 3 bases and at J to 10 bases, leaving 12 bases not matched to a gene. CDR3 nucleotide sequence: TGTGCCAGCAGTGAGGGAGGACAGGGGGGGTTACGTCCCCAGCATTTT. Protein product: CASSEGGQGGLRPQHF.

The CDR3 DNA reads TGTGCCAGCAGCTTAGGGGGGGGTCGACTGTTTTTT. Its translation: CASSLGGGRLFF. V and J are TRBV11-2 and TRBJ1-4; TRBD1 is a possible D gene (5 bases). This CDR3 region has 12 residues. Germline V gene sequence: CDR1 SGHAT, CDR2 FQNNGV. The V end lost 1 base, the J end lost 13 bases, and 10 bases lay between the germline ends.

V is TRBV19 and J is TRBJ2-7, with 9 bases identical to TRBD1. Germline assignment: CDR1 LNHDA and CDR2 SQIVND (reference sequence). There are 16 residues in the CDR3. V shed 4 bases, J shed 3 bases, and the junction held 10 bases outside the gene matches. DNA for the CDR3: TGTGCCAGTAGTAGTTCGGGACAGGGTAGGTTCTACGAGCAGTACTTC. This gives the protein CASSSSGQGRFYEQYF.

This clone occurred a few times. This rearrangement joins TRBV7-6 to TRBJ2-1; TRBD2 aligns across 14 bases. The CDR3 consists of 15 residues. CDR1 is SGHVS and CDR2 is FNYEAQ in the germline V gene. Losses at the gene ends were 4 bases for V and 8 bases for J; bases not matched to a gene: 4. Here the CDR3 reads CASSSRTSGGYEQFF. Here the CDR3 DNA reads TGTGCCAGCAGCTCAAGGACTAGCGGGGGGTATGAGCAGTTCTTC.

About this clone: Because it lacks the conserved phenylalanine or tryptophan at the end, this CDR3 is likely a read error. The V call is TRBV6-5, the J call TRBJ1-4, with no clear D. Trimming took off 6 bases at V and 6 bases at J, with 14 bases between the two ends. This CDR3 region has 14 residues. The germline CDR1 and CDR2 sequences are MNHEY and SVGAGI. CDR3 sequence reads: CASSLREVDEKLFV. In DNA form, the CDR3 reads TGTGCCAGCAGCCTACGAGAGGTAGATGAAAAACTGTTTGTT.

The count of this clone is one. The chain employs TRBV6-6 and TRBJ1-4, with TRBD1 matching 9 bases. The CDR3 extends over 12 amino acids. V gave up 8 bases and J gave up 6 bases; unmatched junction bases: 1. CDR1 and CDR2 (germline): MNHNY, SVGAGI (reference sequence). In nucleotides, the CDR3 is TGTGCCAGCGGGACAGGGTATGAAAAACTGTTTTTT. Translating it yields CASGTGYEKLFF.

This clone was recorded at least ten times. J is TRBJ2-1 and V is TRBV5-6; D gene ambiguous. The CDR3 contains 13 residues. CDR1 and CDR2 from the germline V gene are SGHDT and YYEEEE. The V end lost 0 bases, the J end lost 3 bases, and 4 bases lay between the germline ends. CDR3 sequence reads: CASSLVGYNEQFF. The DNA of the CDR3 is TGTGCCAGCAGCTTGGTCGGCTACAATGAGCAGTTCTTC. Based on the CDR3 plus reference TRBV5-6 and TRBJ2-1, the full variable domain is DAGVTQSPTHLIKTRGQQVTLRCSPKSGHDTVSWYQQALGQGPQFIFQYYEEEERQRGNFPDRFSGHQFPNYSSELNVNALLLGDSALYLCASSLVGYNEQFFGPGTRLTVL.

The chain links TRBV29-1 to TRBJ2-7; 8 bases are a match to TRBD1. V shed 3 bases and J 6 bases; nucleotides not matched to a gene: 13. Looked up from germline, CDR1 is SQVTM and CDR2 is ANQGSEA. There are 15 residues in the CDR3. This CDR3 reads CSVDKGGRGLGEQYF. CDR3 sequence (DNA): TGCAGCGTTGACAAAGGCGGCAGGGGGCTTGGCGAGCAGTACTTC.

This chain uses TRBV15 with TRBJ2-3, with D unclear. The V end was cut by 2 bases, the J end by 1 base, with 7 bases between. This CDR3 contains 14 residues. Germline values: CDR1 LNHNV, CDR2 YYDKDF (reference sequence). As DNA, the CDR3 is TGTGCCACCAGCAGATTAGTCGGCACAGATACGCAGTATTTT. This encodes CATSRLVGTDTQYF.

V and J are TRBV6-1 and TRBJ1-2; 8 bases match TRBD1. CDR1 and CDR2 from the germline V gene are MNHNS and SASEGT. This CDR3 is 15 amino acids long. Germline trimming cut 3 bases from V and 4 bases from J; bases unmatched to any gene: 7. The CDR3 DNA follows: TGTGCCAGCAGTGACAGGGGGCGCTTGGTCTATGGCTACACCTTC. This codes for CASSDRGRLVYGYTF.

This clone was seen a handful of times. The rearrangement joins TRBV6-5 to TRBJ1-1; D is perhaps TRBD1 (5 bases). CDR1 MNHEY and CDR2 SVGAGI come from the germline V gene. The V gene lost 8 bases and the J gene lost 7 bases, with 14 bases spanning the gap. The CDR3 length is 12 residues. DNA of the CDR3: TGTGCCAGCGGGGGGGGGTCCGGTGAAGCTTTCTTT. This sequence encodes CASGGGSGEAFF.

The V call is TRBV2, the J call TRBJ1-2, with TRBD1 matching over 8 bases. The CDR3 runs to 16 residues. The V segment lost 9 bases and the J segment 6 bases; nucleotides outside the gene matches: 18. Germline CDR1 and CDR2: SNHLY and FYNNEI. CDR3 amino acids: CASTGGRPSTQDGYTF. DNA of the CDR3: TGTGCCAGTACAGGGGGTAGGCCTTCAACGCAAGATGGCTACACCTTC.